This TCR beta chain appears in the sequencing data of a study of shared clonotypes between healthy human individuals. Naivety among CD8 cells was defined by CD45RO negativity and positive CCR7 selection, thereby excluding terminally differentiated effector memory CD45RA+ cells. The V gene lost 4 bases and the J gene lost 4 bases, with 14 bases spanning the gap. Germline CDR1 and CDR2: LGHNA and YNFKEQ. The CDR3 totals 15 residues. Sequenced by immunoSEQ multiplex PCR; TCRdb stores in-frame clones only, minus some. This sample yields about 2.1 million clones, of which about 93% are seen a single time; more than 1.5% belongs to the top ten.

This clonotype originated in a man aged 18 to 30 in good health. Some clones in this sample may be carry-over from other donors' samples. Sequenced sample: naive CD8+ T cells from PBMCs. The gene calls are TRBV4-2 and TRBJ2-1; TRBD2 is a possible D gene (6 bases). The CDR3 protein is CASSPGGTLYNEQFF. The CDR3 region has the DNA TGTGCCAGCAGCCCCGGAGGGACCTTGTACAATGAGCAGTTCTTC.